This T cell receptor beta chain derives from a study of shared clonotypes between healthy human individuals. Approximately 30,000 T cell genomes (roughly 190 ng DNA) went into each sorted-subset replicate. Repertoires were generated with immunoSEQ multiplex PCR, while TCRdb's copy carries only in-frame clones and drops some. The sample gives under 1 million clones, just over 95% of which show up once; about 0.25% is in the top ten. The CDR3 loop spans 16 amino acids. Between the trimmed V and J ends, which lost 3 bases and 0 bases, there was a span of 15 bases. Germline V lookup: CDR1 SGHAT, CDR2 FQNNGV. Terminally differentiated effector memory CD45RA+ cells were left out of the naive CD8 fraction, which was CD45RO-negative and positively selected for CCR7.

This TCR derives from a man aged 25 to 40 in good health. The specimen sequenced was naive CD8+ T cells sorted from blood. The V call is TRBV11-2, the J call TRBJ2-7, with D perhaps matching TRBD1 (5 bases). The CDR3 region is CASSFTGSSISYEQYF. The CDR3 coding sequence is TGTGCCAGCAGCTTTACAGGCTCGAGTATCTCCTACGAGCAGTACTTC. The variable domain in full, completed from reference TRBV11-2 and TRBJ2-7, reads EAGVAQSPRYKIIEKRQSVAFWCNPISGHATLYWYQQILGQGPKLLIQFQNNGVVDDSQLPKDRFSAERLKGVDSTLKIQPAKLEDSAVYLCASSFTGSSISYEQYFGPGTRLTVT.